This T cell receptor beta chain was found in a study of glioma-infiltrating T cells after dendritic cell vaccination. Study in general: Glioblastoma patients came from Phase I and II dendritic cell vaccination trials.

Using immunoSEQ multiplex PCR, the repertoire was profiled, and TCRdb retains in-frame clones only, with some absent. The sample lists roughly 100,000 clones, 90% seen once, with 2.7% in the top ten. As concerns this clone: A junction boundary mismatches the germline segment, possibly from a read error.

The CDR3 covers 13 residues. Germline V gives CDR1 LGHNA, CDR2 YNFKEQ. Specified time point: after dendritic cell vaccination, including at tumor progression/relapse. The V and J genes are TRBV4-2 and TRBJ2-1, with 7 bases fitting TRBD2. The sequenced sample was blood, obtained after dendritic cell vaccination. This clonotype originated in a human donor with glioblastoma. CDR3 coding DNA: TGTGCCAGCAGCCAAGATACCGGGACTATGAGCATCTTC. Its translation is CASSQDTGTMSIF.